This TCR beta chain was observed in a study of CD8+ T cells in alopecia areata. Germline CDR1 and CDR2: NSQYPW and LRSPGD (reference sequence). This CDR3 is 14 amino acids long. This clone was counted only a few times. What it binds is not known. Gene and germline names: mouse. The read comes to an end 4 residues before the CDR3 does, leaving the germline J gene to fill in the end. Other DNA sequences in the same sample also yield this CDR3. Study-level findings and limits: An increase in clonality over normal scalp was evident in lesional scalp, especially alopecia totalis/universalis.

Following RNA extraction, reverse transcription yielded cDNA that acted as the sequencing template. Sequenced by immunoSEQ multiplex PCR; TCRdb stores in-frame clones only, minus some. The sample is made up of about 270,000 clones, none counted only once. Combined cutaneous lymph node cells underwent sorting by CD4, CD8alpha, NKG2D, NKG2ACE and additional markers. The chain recombines TRBV1 with TRBJ2-7, with 9 bases fitting TRBD2. The material sequenced was CD4+ T cells sorted from a lymph node. The sequence was obtained from a C3H/HeJ mouse with alopecia areata. MHC haplotype here: H2-k. The CDR3 DNA, read in part, is TGCACCTGCAGTGCAGTAACTGGGGGGTAT. Its protein is CTCSAVTGGY. From start to end, the CDR3 is CTCSAVTGGYEQYF.